Shown below are 20 T cell receptor beta chains from a single sample sequenced in a study of prognosis after radiotherapy for stage I lung cancer. Amplification of the TCR beta CDR3 (from genomic DNA) was done by two-round multiplex PCR. The authors ran first-round PCR with primers specific to each TRBV and TRBJ gene. TCRdb analysed the multiplex PCR reads with MiXCR anew, one entry per CDR3 protein. Here the sample spans 45,000 to 60,000 distinct CDR3 sequences, 30% to 35% being singletons. The sequencing here drew on PBMCs, taken before or after stereotactic body radiation therapy (not recorded which). All receptors derive from a donor over 45 with non-small cell lung cancer.

This clonotype showed up many times. The rearrangement uses TRBV24-1 and TRBJ2-1; no clear D. The CDR3 contains 14 residues. The germline V gene encodes CDR1 KGHDR and CDR2 SFDVKD. V gave up 3 bases and J gave up 9 bases, with 14 bases separating them. The CDR3 sequence: CATSDTRWPREQFF. CDR3 sequence (DNA): TGTGCCACCAGTGATACCCGCTGGCCCCGTGAGCAGTTCTTC.

This clonotype occurred many times. This chain uses TRBV19 with TRBJ2-5; D perhaps matches TRBD2 (6 bases). This CDR3 contains 15 residues. Trimming took 2 bases from V and 5 from J, leaving 15 bases between them. Germline-derived CDR1 and CDR2 are LNHDA and SQIVND (reference sequence). The CDR3 DNA sequence: TGTGCCAGTAGTATAAGACTAGTCGGGTTTGAGACCCAGTACTTC. Amino acids: CASSIRLVGFETQYF.

This chain connects TRBV4-2 to TRBJ1-3; 10 bases map to TRBD1. The CDR3 runs to 19 residues. V lost 6 bases to trimming and J lost 4 bases; unmatched junction nucleotides: 18. Germline assignment: CDR1 LGHNA and CDR2 YNFKEQ. CDR3 nucleotide sequence: TGTGCCAGCAGAAAAGATGCGGGGACAGGGGACTGGTTCGGAAACACCATATATTTT. Protein product: CASRKDAGTGDWFGNTIYF.

This clonotype was detected many times. The CDR3 region has the DNA TGCAGTGCTAGAGATCCGACTAACAATGAGCAGTTCTTC. Amino acids: CSARDPTNNEQFF. The chain is built from TRBV20-1 and TRBJ2-1, with a possible D match to TRBD2 (5 bases). V was cut by 0 bases and J by 5 bases, with 8 bases left in between. The CDR3 extends over 13 amino acids. CDR1 is DFQATT and CDR2 is SNEGSKA in the germline V gene (reference sequence).

The gene calls are TRBV6-9 and TRBJ2-2; D is perhaps TRBD1 (6 bases). The V gene lost 0 bases and the J gene lost 4 bases, with 9 bases spanning the gap. CDR3 length equals 15 residues. Germline CDR1 reads MNHGY; CDR2 reads SVAAGI. The CDR3 DNA is TGTGCCAGCAGTTATTCGGGGGCTATCACCGGGGAGCTGTTTTTT. Protein: CASSYSGAITGELFF.

About this clonotype: An end of the junction differs from the germline gene, which may be a read error. This rearrangement joins TRBV6-2 or TRBV6-3 to TRBJ1-6; D remains unclear. The CDR3 totals 14 residues. Germline V gives CDR1 MNHEY, CDR2 SVGEGT. CDR3 sequence: CASSGVGANSPPHF. CDR3 sequence (DNA): TGTGCCAGCAGTGGTGTGGGCGCCAATTCACCCCCCCACTTT.

This clonotype was detected many times. This chain uses TRBV4-1 with TRBJ1-4; TRBD1 aligns across 7 bases. The V and J ends lost 2 bases and 5 bases, in that order; junction bases with no gene match: 5. The CDR3 has 15 amino acids. Germline CDR1 is MGHRA and CDR2 is YSYEKL. As DNA, the CDR3 is TGCGCCAGCAGCCAACTGGCAGGGGGAAATGAAAAACTGTTTTTT. Encoded protein: CASSQLAGGNEKLFF.

This clonotype was counted a single time. The rearrangement joins TRBV24-1 to TRBJ2-7, with TRBD2 matching over 12 bases. The CDR3 is 15 amino acids. Germline assignment: CDR1 KGHDR and CDR2 SFDVKD. V shed 4 bases and J 6 bases; nucleotides not matched to a gene: 6. CDR3 sequence: CATSDQGTSGFEQYF. For the CDR3, the DNA is TGTGCCACCAGTGACCAAGGGACTAGCGGGTTCGAGCAGTACTTC.

Details on this clonotype: A far larger clone is just one base off, so this is likely a read error. The rearrangement links TRBV18 to TRBJ2-1; the match to TRBD2 covers 8 bases. The DNA matches TRBJ2-5 better at its end, which makes the J call doubtful. The CDR3 spans 15 residues. Germline V gene lookup returns CDR1 KGHSH and CDR2 LQKENI. The CDR3 is CASSPSGVWQDTQYF. DNA for the CDR3: TGTGCCAGCTCACCTAGCGGGGTTTGGCAAGATACCCAGTACTTC.

This sequence joins TRBV5-1 and TRBJ2-7; D remains unclear. The CDR3 extends over 17 amino acids. Germline V gene data show CDR1 as SGHRS and CDR2 as YFSETQ. V was cut by 4 bases and J by 2 bases, with 22 bases left in between. This chain's CDR3 is CASSVWVYGRVPYEQYF. The CDR3 coding sequence is TGCGCCAGCAGCGTGTGGGTATATGGAAGGGTCCCCTACGAGCAGTACTTC.

The rearrangement uses TRBV11-3 and TRBJ2-1; D is ambiguous. The CDR3 runs 13 residues. The V end lost 6 bases, the J end lost 3 bases, and 9 bases lay between the germline ends. The V gene's germline CDR1 is SGHNT and CDR2 YENEEA. The CDR3 DNA reads as TGTGCCAGCAGACCCCGCGGCTACAATGAGCAGTTCTTC. It translates to CASRPRGYNEQFF. Full variable domain (remainder filled in from reference TRBV11-3 and TRBJ2-1): EAGVVQSPRYKIIEKKQPVAFWCNPISGHNTLYWYLQNLGQGPELLIRYENEEAVDDSQLPKDRFSAERLKGVDSTLKIQPAELGDSAVYLCASRPRGYNEQFFGPGTRLTVL.

The chain is built from TRBV4-2 and TRBJ2-2, with D possibly matching TRBD2 (5 bases). CDR1 is LGHNA, CDR2 YNFKEQ, per germline. The V gene lost 6 bases and the J gene lost 10 bases, with 24 bases spanning the gap. CDR3 length: 16 amino acids. This CDR3 reads CASRPLRGIKAVELFF. The CDR3, as DNA: TGTGCCAGCAGACCCCTCCGAGGGATCAAAGCGGTGGAGCTGTTTTTT.

Remarks on this clonotype: One junction end does not reproduce the germline sequence, and a read error may be involved. The chain's CDR3 is CSARGRLAALFGEHYF. The CDR3, as DNA: TGCAGTGCTAGAGGTCGGCTAGCGGCCCTATTCGGTGAGCATTACTTC. This chain joins TRBV20-1 and TRBJ2-7, with 7 bases that match TRBD2. Germline CDR1 DFQATT, CDR2 SNEGSKA (reference sequence). This CDR3 region has 16 residues.

On this clonotype itself: This may be a read error: a much more frequent sequence differs by one nucleotide. This chain connects TRBV7-9 to TRBJ1-1; 10 bases align to TRBD1. In germline, CDR1 is SEHNR, CDR2 FQNEAQ (reference sequence). This CDR3 is 10 amino acids long. The CDR3 reads CDSSGTGATF. Written as DNA, the CDR3 is TGTGACAGCAGCGGGACAGGGGCGACCTTT.

This clonotype came up many times. The J gene is TRBJ1-4, the V gene TRBV3-1; tentatively, D is TRBD1 (5 bases). The CDR3 runs to 16 residues. CDR1 is LGHDT, CDR2 YNNKEL, per germline (reference sequence). V lost 0 bases to trimming and J lost 5 bases, with 13 bases between them. The DNA for the CDR3 is TGTGCCAGCAGCCAAGACCTAGAGGCAGGGAATGAAAAACTGTTTTTT. This gives the protein CASSQDLEAGNEKLFF.

There are many counts of this clonotype. This chain connects TRBV9 to TRBJ2-1; the D is unclear. Trimming left V 4 bases short and J 0 bases short, with 11 bases between. The CDR3 sequence is 15 residues long. CDR1 and CDR2 from the germline V gene are SGDLS and YYNGEE. The CDR3 coding sequence is TGTGCCAGCAGCCCCGCGGCAAGCTCCTACAATGAGCAGTTCTTC. Its protein product is CASSPAASSYNEQFF.

For this clonotype: Relative to the germline gene, one junction end is altered; a read error may explain this. The chain links TRBV20-1 to TRBJ1-6, with TRBD1 identical over 10 bases. This CDR3 spans 16 amino acids. Germline V gene lookup returns CDR1 DFQATT and CDR2 SNEGSKA (reference sequence). CDR3 nucleotides: TGCAGTGCTAGACCCGCAGGGACAGGGGCTGATTCACCCATCCACTTT. Residues: CSARPAGTGADSPIHF.

The sample holds many counts of this clonotype. V gene TRBV7-9 combines with J gene TRBJ2-7, with D possibly matching TRBD2 (6 bases). CDR3 length equals 13 residues. Germline lookup yields CDR1 SEHNR and CDR2 FQNEAQ (reference sequence). V was clipped by 4 bases and J by 6 bases, with 13 bases between them. CDR3 DNA: TGTGCCAGCAGCTCCTCCCGGGGGACCGAGCAGTACTTC. Its protein is CASSSSRGTEQYF.

This clonotype was found many times. The chain recombines TRBV5-1 with TRBJ2-1; D not certain. The CDR3 length is 17 residues. Trimming took off 1 base at V and 1 base at J, with 15 bases between the two ends. Looked up from germline, CDR1 is SGHRS and CDR2 is YFSETQ. DNA of the CDR3: TGCGCCAGCAGCTTGTCCCCAATTGGGGTTTCCTACAATGAGCAGTTCTTC. Amino acid sequence: CASSLSPIGVSYNEQFF.

On this clonotype itself: This likely stems from a read error, as it lies one base from a far larger clone. The chain carries TRBV10-3 and TRBJ1-6; tentatively, D is TRBD1 (6 bases). The CDR3 has 13 residues. CDR1 and CDR2 (germline): ENHRY, SYGVKD. The CDR3 sequence: CASSFQGLGPLHF. CDR3 coding DNA: TGTGCCAGCAGTTTCCAGGGGTTGGGACCCCTCCACTTT.